This entry lists 6 T cell receptor beta chains sequenced from one sample in a study of blood T cells in healthy people across ages. A second PCR of about 6 to 11 cycles used a sample-barcoded 5' primer and a J-beta primer mix. MiXCR, run by TCRdb on the 5' RACE reads, gives a single entry per CDR3 protein. The sample has 1.5 million to 2 million distinct CDR3 sequences, 30% to 40% seen once; the top ten hold 20% to 25%. Sequences were obtained from blood. These receptors all stem from a human donor in good health.

This clonotype was observed a few times. V usage is TRBV6-5 and J usage is TRBJ2-3; 7 bases are shared with TRBD2. The CDR3 runs to 16 residues. V shed 0 bases and J 6 bases; nucleotides not matched to a gene: 9. CDR1 MNHEY and CDR2 SVGAGI come from the germline V gene. The CDR3, as DNA: TGTGCCAGCAGTTACTCGAATCCGCTGGGGGGGGATACGCAGTATTTT. Residues: CASSYSNPLGGDTQYF.

This clonotype has ten or more counts. The CDR3 DNA reads TGCAGCGTGTCCGGGGGGCCCTACAATGAGCAGTTCTTC. Amino acids: CSVSGGPYNEQFF. The chain joins TRBV29-1 to TRBJ2-1; possible D gene TRBD2, 7 bases. CDR1 is SQVTM and CDR2 is ANQGSEA in the germline V gene. The CDR3 loop spans 13 amino acids. The ends were cut back, 6 bases at V and 2 bases at J, with 11 bases in the middle.

In its sample, this clonotype was seen a few times. DNA for the CDR3: TGTGCCAGCAGCTTGCTTAGGGGATGGACTGAAGCTTTCTTT. Translated: CASSLLRGWTEAFF. The chain has TRBV5-6 and TRBJ1-1; tentatively, D is TRBD1 (5 bases). Per germline, CDR1 SGHDT and CDR2 YYEEEE. CDR3 length equals 14 residues. The V and J ends lost 1 base and 5 bases respectively, with 12 bases between them.

J is TRBJ2-1 and V is TRBV7-2, with a possible D match to TRBD2 (6 bases). There are 15 residues in the CDR3. V was pared by 2 bases and J by 2 bases, with 10 bases between. Germline CDR1 is SGHTA and CDR2 is FQGNSA. CDR3 in DNA: TGTGCCAGCAGCTTATTCGGGGGACCCTACAATGAGCAGTTCTTC. It translates to CASSLFGGPYNEQFF.

V and J are TRBV6-1 and TRBJ1-2, with 7 bases matching TRBD1. The CDR3 is 14 residues long. The ends lost 6 bases at V and 3 bases at J; junction bases unmatched: 7. CDR1 and CDR2 (germline): MNHNS, SASEGT. CDR3 sequence reads: CASRMGGTDYGYTF. CDR3 coding DNA: TGTGCCAGCAGGATGGGGGGGACAGACTATGGCTACACCTTC.

The chain has TRBV4-3 and TRBJ1-4; TRBD1 might be the D (6 bases). V was pared by 6 bases and J by 4 bases, with 15 bases between. The CDR3 loop spans 15 amino acids. Per the germline V gene, CDR1 is LGHNA and CDR2 is YSLEER. In nucleotides, the CDR3 is TGCGCCAGCAGACCTACAGGGAGCGATAATGAAAAACTGTTTTTT. Its translation: CASRPTGSDNEKLFF.